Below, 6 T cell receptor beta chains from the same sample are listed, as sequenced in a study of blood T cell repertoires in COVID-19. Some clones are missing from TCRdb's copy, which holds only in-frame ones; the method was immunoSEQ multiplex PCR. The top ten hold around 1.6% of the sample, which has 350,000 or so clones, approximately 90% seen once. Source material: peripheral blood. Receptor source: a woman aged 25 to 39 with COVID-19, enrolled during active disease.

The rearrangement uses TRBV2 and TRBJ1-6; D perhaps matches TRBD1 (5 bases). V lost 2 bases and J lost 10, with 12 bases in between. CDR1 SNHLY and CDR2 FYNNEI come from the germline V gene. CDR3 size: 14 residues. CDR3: CASSEQGLESPLHF. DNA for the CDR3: TGTGCCAGCAGTGAACAGGGATTGGAGTCACCCCTCCACTTT. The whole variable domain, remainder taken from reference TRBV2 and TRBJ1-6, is EPEVTQTPSHQVTQMGQEVILRCVPISNHLYFYWYRQILGQKVEFLVSFYNNEISEKSEIFDDQFSVERPDGSNFTLKIRSTKLEDSAMYFCASSEQGLESPLHFGNGTRLTVT.

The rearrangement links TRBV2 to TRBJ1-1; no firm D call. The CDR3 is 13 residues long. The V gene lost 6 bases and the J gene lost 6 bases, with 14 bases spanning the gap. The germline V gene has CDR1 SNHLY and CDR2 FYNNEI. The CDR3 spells CASRIEGEAEAFF. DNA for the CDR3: TGTGCCAGCAGAATTGAGGGAGAGGCTGAAGCTTTCTTT.

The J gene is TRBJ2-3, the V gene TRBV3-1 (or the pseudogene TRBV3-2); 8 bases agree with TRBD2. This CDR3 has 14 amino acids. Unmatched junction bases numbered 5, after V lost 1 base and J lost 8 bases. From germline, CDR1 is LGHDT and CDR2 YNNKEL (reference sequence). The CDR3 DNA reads TGTGCCAGCAGCCAAGCGGGGGGGCTGGTTACGCAGTATTTT. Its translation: CASSQAGGLVTQYF.

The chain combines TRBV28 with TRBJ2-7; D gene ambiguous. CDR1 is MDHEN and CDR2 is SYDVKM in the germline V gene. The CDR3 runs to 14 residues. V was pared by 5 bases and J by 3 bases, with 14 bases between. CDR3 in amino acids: CASSNDPRGYEQYV. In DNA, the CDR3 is TGTGCCAGCAGTAATGACCCGAGAGGCTACGAGCAGTACGTC.

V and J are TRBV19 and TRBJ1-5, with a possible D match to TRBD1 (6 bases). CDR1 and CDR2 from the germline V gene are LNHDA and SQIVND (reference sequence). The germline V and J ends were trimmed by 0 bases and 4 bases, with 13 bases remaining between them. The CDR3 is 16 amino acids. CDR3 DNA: TGTGCCAGTAGTATAGATCAGGGGAACGGGAATCAGCCCCAGCATTTT. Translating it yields CASSIDQGNGNQPQHF.

This CDR3 reads CASTGEVYNEQFF. CDR3 nucleotides: TGTGCCAGCACAGGGGAAGTCTACAATGAGCAGTTCTTC. The genes are TRBV2 and TRBJ2-1; D perhaps matches TRBD1 (6 bases). CDR3 length: 13 amino acids. Trimming removed 7 bases at V and 3 bases at J, with 10 bases between. Germline CDR1 is SNHLY and CDR2 is FYNNEI.